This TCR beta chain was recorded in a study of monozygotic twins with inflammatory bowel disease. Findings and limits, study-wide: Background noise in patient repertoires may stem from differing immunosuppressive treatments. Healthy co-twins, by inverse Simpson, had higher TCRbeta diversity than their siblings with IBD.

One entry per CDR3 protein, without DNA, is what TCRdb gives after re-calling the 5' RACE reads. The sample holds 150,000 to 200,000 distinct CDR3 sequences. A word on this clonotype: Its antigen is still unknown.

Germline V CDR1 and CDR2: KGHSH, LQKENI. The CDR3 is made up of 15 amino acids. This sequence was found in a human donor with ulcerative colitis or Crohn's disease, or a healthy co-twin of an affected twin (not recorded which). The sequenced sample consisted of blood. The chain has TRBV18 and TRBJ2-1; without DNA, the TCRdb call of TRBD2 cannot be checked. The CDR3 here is CASSETKGPYNEQFF.